Below are 27 T cell receptor beta chains sequenced from a single sample in a study of cytomegalovirus exposure and HLA in healthy donors. A multiplex PCR was run with 60 Vbeta primers and 13 Jbeta primers. Method: immunoSEQ multiplex PCR; TCRdb's copy keeps in-frame clones and lacks some. The sample includes about 150,000 clones, around 80% of them seen just once. The source material was PBMCs. All receptors derive from a man between 18 and 29 years old in good health and CMV-seronegative.

The chain joins TRBV4-1 to TRBJ2-5, with unresolved D. Germline V gene data show CDR1 as MGHRA and CDR2 as YSYEKL. Trimming left V 0 bases short and J 5 bases short, with 4 bases between. The CDR3 covers 12 residues. This CDR3 is CASSQDRETQYF. The CDR3 bases are TGCGCCAGCAGCCAAGATCGGGAGACCCAGTACTTC.

This chain joins TRBV29-1 and TRBJ2-5; a weak D match, TRBD2 (6 bases). Trimming took off 1 base at V and 5 bases at J, with 14 bases between the two ends. Per germline, CDR1 SQVTM and CDR2 ANQGSEA. This CDR3 spans 14 amino acids. The CDR3 sequence is CSVEGGDLGETQYF. CDR3 in DNA: TGCAGCGTTGAAGGAGGGGACTTAGGGGAGACCCAGTACTTC.

In the case of this clone: Compared with germline, one end of the junction differs, possibly owing to a read error. The gene calls are TRBV7-9 and TRBJ2-3; 7 bases align to TRBD2. The germline V gene has CDR1 SEHNR and CDR2 FQNEAQ (reference sequence). This CDR3 comprises 16 residues. The CDR3 sequence: CSSSLDFASGTDTQYF. CDR3 nucleotides: TGTTCCAGCAGCTTAGATTTTGCTAGCGGAACAGATACGCAGTATTTT.

The rearrangement links TRBV27 to TRBJ2-1; D is undetermined. The CDR3 consists of 13 residues. From germline, CDR1 is MNHEY and CDR2 SMNVEV (reference sequence). V shed 6 bases and J shed 8 bases, with 14 bases lying between them. The CDR3 coding sequence is TGTGCCAGCAGCTCCCGCACGAACTATGAGCAGTTCTTC. It yields the protein CASSSRTNYEQFF.

This chain joins TRBV29-1 and TRBJ2-5, with D possibly being TRBD1 (6 bases). V was cut by 6 bases and J by 6 bases, with 14 bases left in between. Germline loops: CDR1 SQVTM, CDR2 ANQGSEA. The CDR3 length is 12 residues. CDR3 sequence reads: CSVATGLQTQYF. The CDR3 coding sequence is TGCAGCGTAGCGACAGGATTACAGACCCAGTACTTC.

The V call is TRBV5-4, the J call TRBJ1-2; no clear D. The CDR3 covers 13 residues. V was clipped by 1 base and J by 5 bases, with 9 bases between them. The germline V gene has CDR1 SGHNT and CDR2 YYREEE (reference sequence). The CDR3 DNA is TGTGCCAGCAGCTTGTATTCCAGTTATGGCTACACCTTC. This sequence encodes CASSLYSSYGYTF.

The rearrangement links TRBV7-2 to TRBJ2-2; possible D gene TRBD2, 7 bases. Germline V CDR1 and CDR2: SGHTA, FQGNSA. The CDR3 length is 19 residues. V was clipped by 2 bases and J by 4 bases, with 23 bases between them. CDR3 sequence: CASSLRGAGAVIRTGELFF. CDR3 in DNA: TGTGCCAGCAGCTTACGGGGCGCGGGGGCCGTTATTCGCACCGGGGAGCTGTTTTTT.

V gene TRBV9 combines with J gene TRBJ2-1; 12 nucleotides agree with TRBD2. The ends lost 1 base at V and 3 bases at J; junction bases unmatched: 2. The CDR3 is 16 amino acids. Germline V lookup: CDR1 SGDLS, CDR2 YYNGEE. CDR3 sequence: CASSVLAGGYYNEQFF. In nucleotides, the CDR3 is TGTGCCAGCAGCGTACTAGCGGGAGGGTACTACAATGAGCAGTTCTTC.

The rearrangement links TRBV10-2 to TRBJ2-3; D is possibly TRBD2 (6 bases). The CDR3 has 15 amino acids. Germline V CDR1 and CDR2: WSHSY, SAAADI. V lost 2 bases and J lost 2, with 11 bases in between. The CDR3 is CASSETSSFTDTQYF. The CDR3 nucleotides are TGCGCCAGCAGTGAGACTAGCAGCTTCACAGATACGCAGTATTTT.

The chain carries TRBV2 and TRBJ2-1; TRBD2 might be the D (6 bases). The germline V and J ends were trimmed by 7 bases and 4 bases, with 17 bases remaining between them. CDR3 length: 15 amino acids. CDR1 SNHLY and CDR2 FYNNEI come from the germline V gene. The CDR3 region has the DNA TGTGCCAGCACCCTAGCGACCGACCCTTACAATGAGCAGTTCTTC. Protein sequence: CASTLATDPYNEQFF.

A single count supports this clone. The chain carries TRBV19 and TRBJ2-1, with D perhaps TRBD2 (6 bases). V was clipped by 3 bases and J by 5 bases, with 14 bases between them. Germline assignment: CDR1 LNHDA and CDR2 SQIVND (reference sequence). The CDR3 has 15 residues. The CDR3 here is CASSISGGTHNEQFF. The CDR3 nucleotides read TGTGCCAGTAGTATCTCCGGGGGAACCCACAATGAGCAGTTCTTC.

The rearrangement uses TRBV7-6 and TRBJ1-3; D is uncertain. This CDR3 comprises 13 residues. CDR1 and CDR2 from the germline V gene are SGHVS and FNYEAQ. Deletions cut 2 bases from V and 6 bases from J, with 8 bases between. Written as DNA, the CDR3 is TGTGCCAGCAGCTTAAGCCCCGTAAACACCATATATTTT. Translation gives CASSLSPVNTIYF.

CDR3 residues: CASSRTSGNIQYF. The CDR3 bases are TGTGCCAGCAGTCGGACTAGCGGAAACATTCAGTACTTC. The gene calls are TRBV6-5 and TRBJ2-4; 10 bases are shared with TRBD2. The CDR3 has 13 residues. V was clipped by 5 bases and J by 6 bases; unmatched bases: 1. Germline CDR1 reads MNHEY; CDR2 reads SVGAGI.

V and J are TRBV7-8 and TRBJ2-6; tentatively, D is TRBD2 (6 bases). Trimming took off 5 bases at V and 2 bases at J, with 19 bases between the two ends. This CDR3 region has 18 residues. Germline V gives CDR1 SGHVS, CDR2 FQNEAQ. The CDR3 DNA reads as TGTGCCAGCAGCCCGGTAGGAGGGGTTGGGGCTGGGGCCAACGTCCTGACTTTC. Translating gives CASSPVGGVGAGANVLTF.

This chain joins TRBV7-2 and TRBJ2-7; 8 nucleotides agree with TRBD1. The CDR3 spans 13 residues. J lost 7 bases, V lost 6 bases, and 8 bases had no gene match. Germline V gene data show CDR1 as SGHTA and CDR2 as FQGNSA. Written as DNA, the CDR3 is TGTGCCAGCAGTCGACAGGGGCATGGGGAGCAGTACTTC. Protein product: CASSRQGHGEQYF.

Here the CDR3 reads CASSLATSGSGETQYF. The CDR3 DNA is TGTGCCAGCAGCTTAGCGACTAGCGGGAGTGGAGAGACCCAGTACTTC. The chain combines TRBV7-2 with TRBJ2-5, with 12 bases that match TRBD2. The J segment lost 4 bases and the V segment lost 0 bases, leaving 3 bases of the junction unmatched. CDR3 size: 16 residues. Germline loops: CDR1 SGHTA, CDR2 FQGNSA.

The V call is TRBV10-3, the J call TRBJ2-7, with 7 bases lining up with TRBD2. The CDR3 is 14 residues long. Germline CDR1 and CDR2: ENHRY and SYGVKD. The V and J ends lost 5 bases and 4 bases, in that order; junction bases with no gene match: 8. CDR3 region: CAISYGGVSYEQYF. The CDR3 nucleotides read TGTGCCATCAGTTATGGGGGGGTTTCTTACGAGCAGTACTTC.

The chain combines TRBV13 with TRBJ2-7; TRBD1 agrees at 7 bases. V lost 5 bases and J lost 6; bases outside the gene matches: 4. This CDR3 has 12 residues. Germline CDR1 PRHDT, CDR2 FYEKMQ (reference sequence). CDR3 region: CASSPRGSEQYF. The CDR3, as DNA: TGTGCCAGCAGCCCCAGGGGGAGCGAGCAGTACTTC.

The chain couples TRBV19 to TRBJ1-5, with TRBD1 as a possible D gene (5 bases). CDR3 length equals 13 residues. CDR1 is LNHDA, CDR2 SQIVND, per germline (reference sequence). V was clipped by 8 bases and J by 7 bases, with 15 bases between them. The CDR3 loop reads CASGSQGRQPQHF. Written as DNA, the CDR3 is TGTGCCAGTGGAAGTCAGGGTCGGCAGCCCCAGCATTTT.

The chain combines TRBV6-6 with TRBJ2-7, with 7 nucleotides matching TRBD1. This CDR3 comprises 13 residues. Trimming removed 5 bases from V and 6 bases from J; junction bases left unmatched: 7. Germline V gene data show CDR1 as MNHNY and CDR2 as SVGAGI (reference sequence). The CDR3, as DNA: TGTGCCAGCAGTCCCGACAGGGATCGCGAGCAGTACTTC. Translation: CASSPDRDREQYF.

The V and J genes are TRBV6-5 and TRBJ1-1, with D hard to call. Germline V gene lookup returns CDR1 MNHEY and CDR2 SVGAGI. The CDR3 length is 13 residues. Trimming cost V 1 base and J 6 bases, with 9 bases left between them. CDR3 region: CASSYFGGSEAFF. The DNA for the CDR3 is TGTGCCAGCAGTTACTTCGGCGGGTCTGAAGCTTTCTTT.

The chain employs TRBV7-2 and TRBJ1-2, with TRBD1 matching 7 bases. The CDR3 is 14 residues long. Germline V lookup: CDR1 SGHTA, CDR2 FQGNSA. Trimming at V came to 0 bases and at J to 4 bases, leaving 2 bases not matched to a gene. The CDR3 is CASSLAGTVYGYTF. The CDR3 nucleotides read TGTGCCAGCAGCTTAGCCGGGACAGTCTATGGCTACACCTTC. Full variable domain (missing parts from reference TRBV7-2 and TRBJ1-2): GAGVSQSPSNKVTEKGKDVELRCDPISGHTALYWYRQSLGQGLEFLIYFQGNSAPDKSGLPSDRFSAERTGGSVSTLTIQRTQQEDSAVYLCASSLAGTVYGYTFGSGTRLTVV.

The genes are TRBV6-5 and TRBJ1-1; 9 bases fit TRBD1. There are 14 residues in the CDR3. V lost 6 bases to trimming and J lost 7 bases; unmatched junction nucleotides: 9. Germline V gene lookup returns CDR1 MNHEY and CDR2 SVGAGI. CDR3 protein: CASSPLRDRVEAFF. CDR3 nucleotides: TGTGCCAGCAGCCCCCTCCGGGACAGGGTTGAAGCTTTCTTT.

This chain uses TRBV6-5 with TRBJ1-6; 7 bases are shared with TRBD1. This CDR3 comprises 15 residues. Germline V gene lookup returns CDR1 MNHEY and CDR2 SVGAGI. Trimming removed 6 bases from V and 9 bases from J; junction bases left unmatched: 11. CDR3 sequence (DNA): TGTGCCAGCAGACGGGACAGCACCCTAGGTTCACCCCTCCACTTT. It specifies CASRRDSTLGSPLHF.

This chain connects TRBV9 to TRBJ2-6; D uncertain. Germline V gene sequence: CDR1 SGDLS, CDR2 YYNGEE. The CDR3 contains 15 residues. The germline V and J ends were trimmed by 3 bases and 0 bases, with 7 bases remaining between them. This CDR3 is CASSERNSGANVLTF. The CDR3 nucleotides are TGTGCCAGCAGCGAGAGGAACTCTGGGGCCAACGTCCTGACTTTC. Variable domain in full (rest from reference TRBV9 and TRBJ2-6): DSGVTQTPKHLITATGQRVTLRCSPRSGDLSVYWYQQSLDQGLQFLIQYYNGEERAKGNILERFSAQQFPDLHSELNLSSLELGDSALYFCASSERNSGANVLTFGAGSRLTVL.

V and J are TRBV11-2 and TRBJ1-1; no clear D. V was clipped by 7 bases and J by 11 bases, with 20 bases between them. In germline, CDR1 is SGHAT, CDR2 FQNNGV. The CDR3 loop spans 13 amino acids. The CDR3 is CASNPTRLESAFF. CDR3 coding DNA: TGTGCCAGCAACCCAACACGGCTGGAGTCGGCTTTCTTT.

DNA of the CDR3: TGTGCCAGCAGCTTGAGGGGGACAGATTACGAGCAGTACTTC. As protein: CASSLRGTDYEQYF. The rearrangement joins TRBV5-4 to TRBJ2-7; 7 bases are a match to TRBD1. This CDR3 is built from 14 residues. Trimming removed 1 base from V and 4 bases from J; junction bases left unmatched: 5. Per the germline V gene, CDR1 is SGHNT and CDR2 is YYREEE (reference sequence).